The present T cell receptor beta chain was sequenced within a study of blood T cell repertoires in COVID-19. Study information: Acute and convalescent COVID-19 specimens originated in the United States, Italy and Spain. Sources were T cells, B-cell-depleted T cells, or PBMCs; the material itself was cDNA or gDNA.

V was clipped by 3 bases and J by 4 bases; unmatched bases: 7. From germline, CDR1 is SGHRS and CDR2 YFSETQ. This CDR3 is 16 amino acids long. In the source study's methods: By means of reference gene primer amplification, nucleated cell counts were estimated. Repertoires were generated with immunoSEQ multiplex PCR, while TCRdb's copy carries only in-frame clones and drops some. V and J calls and clone size are copied from that table; D and trimming were computed from the DNA. The table lists tens of thousands of clones, approximately 80% of them singletons. The sequenced material came from peripheral blood. The TCR sequence derives from a man aged 55 to 70 with COVID-19, enrolled during active disease. The V and J genes are TRBV5-1 and TRBJ2-1; 10 nucleotides line up with TRBD2. For the CDR3, the DNA is TGCGCCAGCAGCTGGGGTCTAGCGGGAGTTTACAATGAGCAGTTCTTC. Protein sequence: CASSWGLAGVYNEQFF.